This paragraph reports one T cell receptor beta chain. The antigen is unknown. This sample was taken from a study of T cell responses to AZD1222 COVID-19 vaccine. Whole-study context: Both about-4-week and about-12-week second-dose recipients were combined.

Broader study findings: Nearly half of unique spike-specific TCRs reportedly avoided B.1.351 and B.1.1.7 mutated regions. Baseline seropositives among AZD1222 recipients totaled only six or seven.

Measured with immunoSEQ multiplex PCR; TCRdb has only the in-frame clones, and not every one. The sample includes 150,000 to 170,000 clones, around 90% of them seen just once. Germline CDR1 reads SEHNR; CDR2 reads FQNEAQ (reference sequence). V lost 1 base and J lost 3, with 9 bases in between. This CDR3 has 14 amino acids. The TCR comes from an adult in good health. This specimen consisted of peripheral blood, obtained on day 0 of AZD1222 vaccination. V and J are TRBV7-9 and TRBJ1-1; unclear D gene. Here the CDR3 reads CASSLGGYYTEAFF. CDR3 sequence (DNA): TGTGCCAGCAGCTTAGGGGGTTATTACACTGAAGCTTTCTTT.